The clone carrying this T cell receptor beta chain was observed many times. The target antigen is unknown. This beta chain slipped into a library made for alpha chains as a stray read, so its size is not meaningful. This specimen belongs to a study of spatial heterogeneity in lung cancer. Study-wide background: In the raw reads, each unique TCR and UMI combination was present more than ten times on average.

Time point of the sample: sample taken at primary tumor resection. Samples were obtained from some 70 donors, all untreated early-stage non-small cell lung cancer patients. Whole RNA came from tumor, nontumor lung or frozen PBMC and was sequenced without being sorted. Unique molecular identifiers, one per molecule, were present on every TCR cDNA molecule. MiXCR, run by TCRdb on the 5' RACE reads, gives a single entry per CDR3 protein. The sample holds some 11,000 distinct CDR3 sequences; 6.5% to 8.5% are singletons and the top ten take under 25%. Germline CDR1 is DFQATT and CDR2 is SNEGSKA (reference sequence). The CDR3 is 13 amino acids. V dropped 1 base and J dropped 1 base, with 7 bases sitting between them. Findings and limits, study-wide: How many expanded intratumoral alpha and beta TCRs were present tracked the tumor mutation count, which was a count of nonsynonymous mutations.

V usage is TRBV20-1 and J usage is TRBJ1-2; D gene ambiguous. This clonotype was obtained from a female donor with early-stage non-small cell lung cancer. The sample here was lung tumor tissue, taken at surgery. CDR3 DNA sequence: TGCAGTGCTAGAGCGGAGGGTAACTATGGCTACACCTTC. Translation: CSARAEGNYGYTF.